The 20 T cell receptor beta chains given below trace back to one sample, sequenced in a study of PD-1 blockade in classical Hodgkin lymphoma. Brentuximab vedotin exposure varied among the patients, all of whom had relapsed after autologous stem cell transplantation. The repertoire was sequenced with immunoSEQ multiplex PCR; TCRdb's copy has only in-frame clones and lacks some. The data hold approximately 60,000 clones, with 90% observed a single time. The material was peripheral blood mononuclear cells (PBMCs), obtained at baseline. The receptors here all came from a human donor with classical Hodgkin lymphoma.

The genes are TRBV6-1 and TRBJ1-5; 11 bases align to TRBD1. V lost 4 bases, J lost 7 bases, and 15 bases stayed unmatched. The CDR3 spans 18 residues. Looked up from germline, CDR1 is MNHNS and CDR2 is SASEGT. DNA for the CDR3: TGTGCCAGCAGTGCTCCCTATGAGGACAGGGGGCCCGCCCAGCCCCAGCATTTT. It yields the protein CASSAPYEDRGPAQPQHF.

The DNA of the CDR3 is TGTGCCAGCGGAGCGCAGGGGGGTCACTACGAGCAGTACTTC. Translated: CASGAQGGHYEQYF. The chain links TRBV28 to TRBJ2-7, with D tentatively TRBD1 (7 bases). The CDR3 has 14 amino acids. Germline V gene data show CDR1 as MDHEN and CDR2 as SYDVKM. Between the trimmed V and J ends, which lost 8 bases and 3 bases, there was a span of 17 bases.

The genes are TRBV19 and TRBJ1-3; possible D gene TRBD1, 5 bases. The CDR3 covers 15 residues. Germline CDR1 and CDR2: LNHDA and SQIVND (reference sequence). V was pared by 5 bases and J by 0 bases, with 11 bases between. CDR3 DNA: TGTGCCAGTAGTTCAAGAGGGACCTCTGGAAACACCATATATTTT. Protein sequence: CASSSRGTSGNTIYF.

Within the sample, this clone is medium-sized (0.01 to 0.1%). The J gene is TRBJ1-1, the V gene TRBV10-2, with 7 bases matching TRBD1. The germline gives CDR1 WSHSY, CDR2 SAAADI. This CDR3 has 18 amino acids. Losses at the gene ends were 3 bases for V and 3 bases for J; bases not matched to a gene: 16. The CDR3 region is CASSDQGGSYGHDTEAFF. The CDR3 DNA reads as TGCGCCAGCAGTGACCAAGGGGGCTCATATGGCCACGACACTGAAGCTTTCTTT.

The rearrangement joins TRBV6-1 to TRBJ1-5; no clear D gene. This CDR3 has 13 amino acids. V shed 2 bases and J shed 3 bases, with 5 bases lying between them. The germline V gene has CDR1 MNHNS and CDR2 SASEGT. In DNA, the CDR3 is TGTGCCAGCAGTGAACGAATCAATCAGCCCCAGCATTTT. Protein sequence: CASSERINQPQHF.

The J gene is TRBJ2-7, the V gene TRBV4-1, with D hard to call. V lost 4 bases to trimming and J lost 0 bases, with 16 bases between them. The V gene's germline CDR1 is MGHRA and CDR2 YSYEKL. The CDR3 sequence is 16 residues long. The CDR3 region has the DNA TGCGCCAGCAGCCGAGAGGCAGTTGGAGTCTCCTACGAGCAGTACTTC. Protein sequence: CASSREAVGVSYEQYF.

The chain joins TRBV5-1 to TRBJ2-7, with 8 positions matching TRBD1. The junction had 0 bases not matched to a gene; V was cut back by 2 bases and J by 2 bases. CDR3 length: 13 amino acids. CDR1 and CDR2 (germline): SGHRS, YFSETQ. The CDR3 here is CASSLQGAYEQYF. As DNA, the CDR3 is TGCGCCAGCAGCTTACAGGGGGCCTACGAGCAGTACTTC.

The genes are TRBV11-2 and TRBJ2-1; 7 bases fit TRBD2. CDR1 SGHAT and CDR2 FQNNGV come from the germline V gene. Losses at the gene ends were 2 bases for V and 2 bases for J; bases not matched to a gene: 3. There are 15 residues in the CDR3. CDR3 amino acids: CASSLMAGAYNEQFF. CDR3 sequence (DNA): TGTGCCAGCAGCTTAATGGCGGGGGCCTACAATGAGCAGTTCTTC.

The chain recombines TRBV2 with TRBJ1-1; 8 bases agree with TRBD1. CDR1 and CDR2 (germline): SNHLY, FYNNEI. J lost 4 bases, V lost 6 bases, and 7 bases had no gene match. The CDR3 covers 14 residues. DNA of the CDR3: TGTGCCAGCAGAGAGGACAGGGTAGGCACTGAAGCTTTCTTT. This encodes CASREDRVGTEAFF.

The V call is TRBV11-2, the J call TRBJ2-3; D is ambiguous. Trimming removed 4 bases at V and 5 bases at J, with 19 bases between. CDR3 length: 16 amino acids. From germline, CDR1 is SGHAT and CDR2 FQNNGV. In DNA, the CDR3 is TGTGCCAGCAGCTGGGCAGAGAGTGGATGGATAGATACGCAGTATTTT. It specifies CASSWAESGWIDTQYF.

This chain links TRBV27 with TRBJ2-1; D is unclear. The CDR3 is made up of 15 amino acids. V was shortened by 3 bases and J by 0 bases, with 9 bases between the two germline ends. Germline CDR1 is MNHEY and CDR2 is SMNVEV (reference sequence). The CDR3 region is CASSLGSSSYNEQFF. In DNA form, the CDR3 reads TGTGCCAGCAGTTTGGGGTCAAGCTCCTACAATGAGCAGTTCTTC.

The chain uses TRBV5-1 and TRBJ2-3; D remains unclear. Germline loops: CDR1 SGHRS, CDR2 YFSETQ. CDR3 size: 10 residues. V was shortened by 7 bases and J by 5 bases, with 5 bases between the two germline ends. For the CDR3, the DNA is TGCGCCAGCTTCGGAGATACGCAGTATTTT. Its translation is CASFGDTQYF.

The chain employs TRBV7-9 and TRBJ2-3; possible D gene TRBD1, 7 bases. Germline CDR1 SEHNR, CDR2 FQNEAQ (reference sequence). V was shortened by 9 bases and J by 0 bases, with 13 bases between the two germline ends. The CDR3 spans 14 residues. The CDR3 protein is CASQGGASTDTQYF. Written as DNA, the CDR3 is TGTGCCAGTCAGGGGGGTGCTAGCACAGATACGCAGTATTTT.

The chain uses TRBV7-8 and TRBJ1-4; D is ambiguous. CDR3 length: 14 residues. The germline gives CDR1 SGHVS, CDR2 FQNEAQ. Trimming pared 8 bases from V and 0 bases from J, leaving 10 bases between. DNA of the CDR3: TGTGCCAGCCGGGGAGGTCCAACTAATGAAAAACTGTTTTTT. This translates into CASRGGPTNEKLFF.

The DNA of the CDR3 is TGTGCCTGGAGTGTTGGGAACAGGGGCGAGCAGTACTTC. Amino acids: CAWSVGNRGEQYF. The chain links TRBV30 to TRBJ2-7; 7 bases are a match to TRBD1. The CDR3 covers 13 residues. With V trimmed by 0 bases and J by 6 bases, 5 bases remained unmatched. Germline CDR1 GTSNPN, CDR2 SVGIG (reference sequence).

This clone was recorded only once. The CDR3 bases are TGCGCCAGCAGCCTCTCAGCGGGTAGTTTTGACATTCAGTACTTC. It encodes CASSLSAGSFDIQYF. This chain uses TRBV4-1 with TRBJ2-4, with a weak D call TRBD2 (6 bases). V shed 4 bases and J shed 8 bases, with 18 bases lying between them. CDR3 length equals 15 residues. CDR1 is MGHRA, CDR2 YSYEKL, per germline.

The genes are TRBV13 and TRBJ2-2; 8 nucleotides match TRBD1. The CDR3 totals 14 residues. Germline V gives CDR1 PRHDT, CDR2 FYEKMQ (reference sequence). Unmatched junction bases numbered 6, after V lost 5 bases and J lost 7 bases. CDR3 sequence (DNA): TGTGCCAGCAGCCCCCAGGGGGCGTTCGGGGAGCTGTTTTTT. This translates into CASSPQGAFGELFF.

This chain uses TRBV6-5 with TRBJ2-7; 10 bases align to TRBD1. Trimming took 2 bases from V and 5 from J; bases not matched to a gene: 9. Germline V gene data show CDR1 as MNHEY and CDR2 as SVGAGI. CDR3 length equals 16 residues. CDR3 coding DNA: TGTGCCAGCAGTTACGCCTCCGGGACAGGGGCACACGAGCAGTACTTC. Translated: CASSYASGTGAHEQYF.

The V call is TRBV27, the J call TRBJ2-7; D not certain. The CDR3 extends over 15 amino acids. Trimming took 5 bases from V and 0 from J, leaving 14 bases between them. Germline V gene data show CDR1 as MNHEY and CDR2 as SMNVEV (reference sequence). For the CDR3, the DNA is TGTGCCAGCAGTAGGAGTGGGCAGAGCTCCTACGAGCAGTACTTC. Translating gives CASSRSGQSSYEQYF.

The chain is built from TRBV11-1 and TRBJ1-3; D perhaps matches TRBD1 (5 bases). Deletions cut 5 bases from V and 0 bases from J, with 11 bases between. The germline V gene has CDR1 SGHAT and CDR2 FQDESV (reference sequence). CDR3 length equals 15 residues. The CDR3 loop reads CASSVTANSGNTIYF. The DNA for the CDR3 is TGTGCCAGCAGCGTGACAGCCAACTCTGGAAACACCATATATTTT. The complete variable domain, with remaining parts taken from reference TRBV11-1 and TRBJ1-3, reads EAEVAQSPRYKITEKSQAVAFWCDPISGHATLYWYRQILGQGPELLVQFQDESVVDDSQLPKDRFSAERLKGVDSTLKIQPAELGDSAMYLCASSVTANSGNTIYFGEGSWLTVV.